Below are 15 T cell receptor beta chains sequenced from a single sample in a study of regulatory T cells in long-lasting Graves disease. With iRepertoire HTBI primers and Arm-PCR of CDR3 regions, TCR beta libraries were built. TCRdb ran MiXCR on the multiplex PCR reads and lists one entry per CDR3 protein. Among around 500,000 distinct CDR3 sequences listed, about 13% were seen once. The time point: newly diagnosed GD, antithyroid drugs for less than 3 months. From RNA extracted from PBMCs, the TCR library was made. The same sample was also studied in work on T cells in Graves' hyperthyroidism and ophthalmopathy.

The source was peripheral blood mononuclear cells (PBMCs), collected at new diagnosis, from a patient treated with antithyroid drugs. The receptor source for this set is a man younger than 40 with Graves disease.

V is TRBV27 and J is TRBJ2-5; 10 bases align to TRBD2. Germline V gene data show CDR1 as MNHEY and CDR2 as SMNVEV (reference sequence). The junction had 4 bases not matched to a gene; V was cut back by 4 bases and J by 5 bases. This CDR3 spans 14 amino acids. CDR3 nucleotides: TGTGCCAGCAGTTGGGGACTAGCGTTTGAGACCCAGTACTTC. Translation: CASSWGLAFETQYF.

For the CDR3, the DNA is TGCGCCAGCAGCTTCGCGGGACTAGCGGGGAATGAGCAGTTCTTC. This gives the protein CASSFAGLAGNEQFF. The gene calls are TRBV5-1 and TRBJ2-1, with 13 bases that match TRBD2. The V and J ends lost 2 bases and 7 bases, in that order; junction bases with no gene match: 3. Germline loops: CDR1 SGHRS, CDR2 YFSETQ. This CDR3 is 15 amino acids long.

This clonotype was seen more than once but under ten times. This chain connects TRBV27 to TRBJ2-7, with D perhaps TRBD1 (5 bases). Per germline, CDR1 MNHEY and CDR2 SMNVEV (reference sequence). This CDR3 has 15 residues. Trimming removed 3 bases from V and 1 base from J, with 13 bases in between. The CDR3 DNA is TGTGCCAGCAGTTTGCTCCGCAGGGAATCCTACGAGCAGTACTTC. It translates to CASSLLRRESYEQYF.

As for this clonotype: A much larger clone differs by one base, so this may be a read error. This rearrangement joins TRBV20-1 to TRBJ1-3; D gene unclear. CDR3 length: 16 residues. Germline CDR1 reads DFQATT; CDR2 reads SNEGSKA (reference sequence). In DNA, the CDR3 is TGCAGTGCTAGACCCCCTTTAGAGGCCCTCGGAAACACCATATGTTTT. This encodes CSARPPLEALGNTICF.

V is TRBV3-1 and J is TRBJ1-1, with D maybe TRBD1 (5 bases). CDR3 length equals 16 residues. V lost 0 bases and J lost 6, with 17 bases in between. Germline V gives CDR1 LGHDT, CDR2 YNNKEL (reference sequence). The CDR3 region is CASSQERGHRYSEAFF. CDR3 nucleotides: TGTGCCAGCAGCCAAGAGAGGGGTCATCGGTACTCTGAAGCTTTCTTT.

This clonotype was seen a handful of times. The V call is TRBV2, the J call TRBJ1-1, with D possibly TRBD1 on 5 matching bases. Between the trimmed V and J ends, which lost 7 bases and 10 bases, there was a span of 16 bases. Germline values: CDR1 SNHLY, CDR2 FYNNEI. The CDR3 runs 12 residues. The CDR3 DNA follows: TGTGCCAGCACGGGACGGACCTCAGGAGCTTTCTTT. It yields the protein CASTGRTSGAFF.

This clonotype came up many times. CDR3 sequence (DNA): TGTGCCAGCAGTTTAGATAGACAGGGGGCCTATGGCTACACCTTC. Translating it yields CASSLDRQGAYGYTF. The V gene is TRBV12-3 or TRBV12-4, the J gene TRBJ1-2; TRBD1 matches at 10 bases. The CDR3 spans 15 residues. Trimming took 1 base from V and 4 from J; bases not matched to a gene: 3.

This chain uses TRBV5-6 with TRBJ2-7; the D gene could be TRBD1 or TRBD2 (7 bases each). Germline CDR1 SGHDT, CDR2 YYEEEE. There are 15 residues in the CDR3. The V end was cut by 0 bases, the J end by 2 bases, with 12 bases between. The CDR3 sequence: CASSLAGGQTYEQYF. CDR3 bases: TGTGCCAGCAGCTTGGCGGGGGGACAGACCTACGAGCAGTACTTC.

On this clonotype itself: The junction departs from the called germline gene at one end, perhaps through a read error. This chain connects TRBV25-1 to TRBJ1-1; D remains ambiguous. Germline values: CDR1 MGHDK, CDR2 SYGVNS. The CDR3 sequence is 14 residues long. The CDR3 protein is CASSPLVMNTEAFF. The CDR3, as DNA: TGTGCTAGCAGCCCGTTAGTGATGAACACTGAAGCTTTCTTT.

Note on this clonotype: Being one base from a much bigger clone, this may be a read error. The J gene is TRBJ2-7, the V gene TRBV6-1; D is undetermined. Germline V CDR1 and CDR2: MNHNS, SASEGT. There are 12 residues in the CDR3. CDR3 nucleotides: TGTGCCACCAGTGACCCTGGCCACGAGCAGTACTTC. It specifies CATSDPGHEQYF.

This clonotype was observed at least ten times. The chain is built from TRBV30 and TRBJ1-5, with no clear D. The V end was cut by 2 bases, the J end by 0 bases, with 8 bases between. This CDR3 region has 14 residues. CDR1 and CDR2 from the germline V gene are GTSNPN and SVGIG (reference sequence). In nucleotides, the CDR3 is TGTGCCTGGAGTCTTCTGGATAGCAATCAGCCCCAGCATTTT. It yields the protein CAWSLLDSNQPQHF.

This clonotype was observed many times. This sequence joins TRBV6-1 and TRBJ2-2; D is possibly TRBD1 (5 bases). The germline V gene encodes CDR1 MNHNS and CDR2 SASEGT. CDR3 length equals 14 residues. V lost 7 bases to trimming and J lost 3 bases, with 12 bases between them. CDR3: CASNLRGYTGELFF. CDR3 sequence (DNA): TGTGCCAGCAACCTTAGGGGCTACACCGGGGAGCTGTTTTTT.

This clonotype was observed a handful of times. The chain has TRBV2 and TRBJ2-1, with 10 bases fitting TRBD2. The CDR3 is made up of 14 amino acids. CDR1 SNHLY and CDR2 FYNNEI come from the germline V gene. J was trimmed by 7 bases and V by 11 bases; bases with no gene match: 11. The CDR3 reads CALPASGSSNEQFF. CDR3 bases: TGTGCCCTTCCGGCTAGCGGGAGTAGTAATGAGCAGTTCTTC. The whole variable domain, filled in from reference TRBV2 and TRBJ2-1, reads EPEVTQTPSHQVTQMGQEVILRCVPISNHLYFYWYRQILGQKVEFLVSFYNNEISEKSEIFDDQFSVERPDGSNFTLKIRSTKLEDSAMYFCALPASGSSNEQFFGPGTRLTVL.

The rearrangement uses TRBV27 and TRBJ2-1; 12 bases fit TRBD2. Germline-derived CDR1 and CDR2 are MNHEY and SMNVEV (reference sequence). The CDR3 extends over 15 amino acids. The V gene end was trimmed by 6 bases and the J gene end by 6 bases; junction bases not matched to a gene: 6. CDR3 DNA: TGTGCCAGCAGCCCAATGACTAGCGGGAGCAATGAGCAGTTCTTC. Translation gives CASSPMTSGSNEQFF.

This clonotype was recorded at least ten times. CDR3 in DNA: TGTGCCAGCAGCCAAGAAGCGGGAGCGTACAATGAGCAGTTCTTC. This gives the protein CASSQEAGAYNEQFF. V usage is TRBV12-3 or TRBV12-4 and J usage is TRBJ2-1, with 8 bases that match TRBD2. Losses at the gene ends were 6 bases for V and 4 bases for J; bases not matched to a gene: 8. The CDR3 length is 15 residues.